The clone carrying this TCR beta chain came up a few times. A sample-barcoded 5' primer and a J-beta primer mix were used in a second PCR of about 7 to 12 cycles. TCRdb re-called the 5' RACE reads with MiXCR, one entry per CDR3 protein. The sample carries 700,000 to 850,000 distinct CDR3 sequences, roughly 50% recorded once. Germline values: CDR1 SGHRS, CDR2 YFSETQ. J gave up 12 bases and V 0 bases, and 15 bases lay outside the gene matches. The CDR3 extends over 16 amino acids. These data come from a study of blood T cells in healthy people across ages. Sequences were obtained from blood. The receptor was isolated from a man aged 80 or over in good health. The rearrangement joins TRBV5-1 to TRBJ2-1, with 7 bases matching TRBD2. CDR3 nucleotide sequence: TGCGCCAGCAGCTTGGACCCCGGTTCTGGCGGGAGTCTGCAGTTCTTC. Encoded protein: CASSLDPGSGGSLQFF.